This T cell receptor (beta chain) was obtained from a study of T cells in women clearing cervical HPV infection. HPV was found by MY09/MY11 PCR and dot-blot genotyping. Details on this clone: The read gets to within 3 residues of the CDR3 end, and the germline J gene fills in the rest.

The CDR3 contains 16 residues. Germline V CDR1 and CDR2: MDHEN, SYDVKM. V was clipped by 1 base and J by 4 bases, with 17 bases between them. Measured with immunoSEQ multiplex PCR; TCRdb has only the in-frame clones, and not every one. The data include about 30,000 clones; the top ten clones carry about 6.4%. This clonotype was sampled from a woman aged 18 to 75 with a cervical HPV16 infection that either progressed to CIN3+ or cleared (not recorded which). Sample: blood buffy coat. V is TRBV28 and J is TRBJ2-7; weak D call: TRBD2 (7 bases). The CDR3: CASSLYLPGGLYEQYF. The sequenced CDR3 bases are TGTGCCAGCAGTTTATATCTCCCCGGGGGGCTATACGAG.